This T cell receptor (beta chain) derives from a study of cytomegalovirus exposure and HLA in healthy donors. Assay used: immunoSEQ multiplex PCR; TCRdb lists only in-frame clones, some missing. Of some 140,000 clones in the sample, around 84% were seen once. Study results and caveats: The authors enumerated some 160 TCR beta chains as linked to cytomegalovirus. High specificity and sensitivity for cytomegalovirus status were reported for the classifier.

This clone was seen just once. Its antigen is unidentified. The CDR3 runs to 15 residues. Germline V gives CDR1 SGHRS, CDR2 YFSETQ. V was shortened by 0 bases and J by 8 bases, with 14 bases between the two germline ends. The clonotype comes from a human donor in good health. V is TRBV5-1 and J is TRBJ1-4; tentative D call: TRBD1 (6 bases). The sequenced sample consisted of PBMCs. The CDR3 DNA reads TGCGCCAGCAGCTTGGCGAGAAGTCAGGGGGAAAAACTGTTTTTT. Protein sequence: CASSLARSQGEKLFF.